This T cell receptor beta chain was obtained from a study of memory CD4+ T cells and cytomegalovirus serostatus. Single viable CD3+CD4+CD8-CD45RO+ cells were sorted as the memory CD4+ T cells. Methods used by the authors: Out-of-frame sequences were removed, leaving roughly 2,200,000 distinct TCRbeta sequences. Clones were sequenced by immunoSEQ multiplex PCR, and TCRdb holds only the in-frame ones, with some missing. The DNA was the basis for D and trimming; V, J and clone size are from that table. This sample has over 75,000 clones, with under 90% found just once. Turning to this clone: The target antigen is unknown.

The germline V gene encodes CDR1 MNHEY and CDR2 SMNVEV (reference sequence). Trimming cost V 5 bases and J 2 bases; bases outside gene matches: 11. The CDR3 is 16 amino acids. Broader study findings: CMV serostatus prediction reached median AUC approximately 0.95, or 0.91 with US-trained model. Of around 160 reported CMV TCRbeta sequences, about 67 were found in memory CD4+ repertoires.

The chain has TRBV27 and TRBJ2-5; 7 bases align to TRBD2. Sequencing was performed on memory CD4+ T cells from blood. The receptor comes from an adult in good health and CMV-seropositive. CDR3 protein: CASSPSLTSVQETQYF. For the CDR3, the DNA is TGTGCCAGCAGTCCATCCCTCACTAGCGTACAAGAGACCCAGTACTTC.